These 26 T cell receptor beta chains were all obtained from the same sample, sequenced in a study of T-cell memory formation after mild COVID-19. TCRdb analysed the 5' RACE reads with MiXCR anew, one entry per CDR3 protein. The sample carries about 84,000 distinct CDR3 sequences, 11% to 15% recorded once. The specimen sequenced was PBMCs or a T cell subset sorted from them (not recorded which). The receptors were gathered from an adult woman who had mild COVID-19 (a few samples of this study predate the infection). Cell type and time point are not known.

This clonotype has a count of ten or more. The CDR3 DNA reads as TGCAGTGCTAGGGGGTCCCGCACAGGGGAACCCCCAATTGAGCAGTTCTTC. Its translation: CSARGSRTGEPPIEQFF. The chain employs TRBV20-1 and TRBJ2-1, with TRBD1 identical over 7 bases. Looked up from germline, CDR1 is DFQATT and CDR2 is SNEGSKA (reference sequence). The trim removed 3 bases at V and 9 bases at J, leaving 20 bases unmatched. The length of the CDR3 is 17 residues.

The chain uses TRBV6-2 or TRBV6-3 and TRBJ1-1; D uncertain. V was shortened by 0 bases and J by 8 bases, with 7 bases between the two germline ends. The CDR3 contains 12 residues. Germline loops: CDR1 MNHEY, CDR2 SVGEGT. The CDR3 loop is CASSYSTGEAFF. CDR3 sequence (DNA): TGTGCCAGCAGTTACTCGACGGGCGAAGCTTTCTTT.

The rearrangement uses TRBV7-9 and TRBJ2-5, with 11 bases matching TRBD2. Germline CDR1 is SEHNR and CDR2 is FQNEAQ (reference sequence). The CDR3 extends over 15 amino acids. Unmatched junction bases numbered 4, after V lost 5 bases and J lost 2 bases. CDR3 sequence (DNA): TGTGCCAGCAGCCACCGACTAGCGGGGCAAGAGACCCAGTACTTC. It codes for CASSHRLAGQETQYF.

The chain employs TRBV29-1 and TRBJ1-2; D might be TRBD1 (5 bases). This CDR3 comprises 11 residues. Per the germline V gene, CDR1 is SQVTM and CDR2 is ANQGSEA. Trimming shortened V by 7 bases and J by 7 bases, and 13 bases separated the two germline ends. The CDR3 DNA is TGCAGCGGCTTAGGGGAGGGTGGCTACACCTTC. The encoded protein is CSGLGEGGYTF.

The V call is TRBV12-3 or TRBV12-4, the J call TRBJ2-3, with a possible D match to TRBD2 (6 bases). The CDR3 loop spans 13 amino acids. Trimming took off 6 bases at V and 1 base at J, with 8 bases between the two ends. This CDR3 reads CASRPGGTDTQYF. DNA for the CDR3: TGTGCCAGCAGACCGGGGGGCACAGATACGCAGTATTTT.

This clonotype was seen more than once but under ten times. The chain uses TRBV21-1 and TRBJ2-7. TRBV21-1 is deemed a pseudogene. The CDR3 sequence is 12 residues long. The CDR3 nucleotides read TGTGCCAGCAGCAAATCCGCATCTGAGCAGTACTTC. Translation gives CASSKSASEQYF.

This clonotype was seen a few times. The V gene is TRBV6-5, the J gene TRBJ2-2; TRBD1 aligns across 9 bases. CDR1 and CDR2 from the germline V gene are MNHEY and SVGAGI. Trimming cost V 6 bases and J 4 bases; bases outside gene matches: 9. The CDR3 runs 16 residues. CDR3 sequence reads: CASSTGTGRVTGELFF. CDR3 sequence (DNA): TGTGCCAGCAGCACCGGGACAGGGCGAGTCACCGGGGAGCTGTTTTTT.

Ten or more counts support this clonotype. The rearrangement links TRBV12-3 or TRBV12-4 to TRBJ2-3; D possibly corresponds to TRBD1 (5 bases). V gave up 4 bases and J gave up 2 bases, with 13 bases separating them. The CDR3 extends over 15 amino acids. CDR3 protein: CASSSTQDPTDTQYF. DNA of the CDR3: TGTGCCAGCAGTTCGACACAGGACCCCACAGATACGCAGTATTTT.

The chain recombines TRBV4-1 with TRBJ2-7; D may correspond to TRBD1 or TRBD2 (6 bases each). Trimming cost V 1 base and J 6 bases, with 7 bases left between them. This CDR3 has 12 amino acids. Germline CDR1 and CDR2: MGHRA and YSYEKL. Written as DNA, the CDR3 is TGCGCCAGCAGCCAAGCGGGGGCCGAGCAGTACTTC. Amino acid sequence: CASSQAGAEQYF.

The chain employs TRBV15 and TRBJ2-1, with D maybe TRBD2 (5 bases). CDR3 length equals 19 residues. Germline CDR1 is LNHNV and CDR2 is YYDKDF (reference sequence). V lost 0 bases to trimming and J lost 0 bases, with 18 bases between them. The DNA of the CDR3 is TGTGCCACCAGCAGAGAGCGGACTCGTCGGGTTAGCTCCTACAATGAGCAGTTCTTC. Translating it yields CATSRERTRRVSSYNEQFF.

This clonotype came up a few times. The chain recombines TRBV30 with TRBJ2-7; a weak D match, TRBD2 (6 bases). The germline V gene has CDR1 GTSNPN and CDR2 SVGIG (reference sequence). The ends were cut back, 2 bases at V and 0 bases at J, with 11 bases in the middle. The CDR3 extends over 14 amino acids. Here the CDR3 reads CAWSFGGSSYEQYF. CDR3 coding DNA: TGTGCCTGGAGTTTTGGGGGGAGCTCCTACGAGCAGTACTTC.

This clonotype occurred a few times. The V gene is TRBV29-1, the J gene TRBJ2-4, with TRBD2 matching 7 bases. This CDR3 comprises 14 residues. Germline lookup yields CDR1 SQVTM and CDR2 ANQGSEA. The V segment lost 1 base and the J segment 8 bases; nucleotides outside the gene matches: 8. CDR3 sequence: CSVEGGGRPYIQYF. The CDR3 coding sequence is TGCAGCGTTGAAGGAGGCGGGAGACCTTACATTCAGTACTTC.

This CDR3 reads CASGVSGTYEQYF. CDR3 DNA sequence: TGTGCCAGTGGTGTTAGCGGGACCTACGAGCAGTACTTC. The chain couples TRBV27 to TRBJ2-7, with 8 bases fitting TRBD2. The CDR3 loop spans 13 amino acids. CDR1 is MNHEY, CDR2 SMNVEV, per germline (reference sequence). V dropped 9 bases and J dropped 2; count of bases not matched to a gene: 6.

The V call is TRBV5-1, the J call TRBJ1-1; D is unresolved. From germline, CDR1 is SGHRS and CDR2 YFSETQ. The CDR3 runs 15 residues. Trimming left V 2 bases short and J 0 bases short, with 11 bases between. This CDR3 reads CASSFRTGLNTEAFF. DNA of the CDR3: TGCGCCAGCAGCTTCAGGACCGGGTTGAACACTGAAGCTTTCTTT.

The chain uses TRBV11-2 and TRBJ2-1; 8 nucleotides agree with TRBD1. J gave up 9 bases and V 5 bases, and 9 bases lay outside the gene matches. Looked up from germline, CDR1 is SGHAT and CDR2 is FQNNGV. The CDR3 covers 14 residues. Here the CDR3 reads CASSLGQGKFEQFF. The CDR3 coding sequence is TGTGCCAGCAGCCTAGGACAGGGTAAATTTGAGCAGTTCTTC.

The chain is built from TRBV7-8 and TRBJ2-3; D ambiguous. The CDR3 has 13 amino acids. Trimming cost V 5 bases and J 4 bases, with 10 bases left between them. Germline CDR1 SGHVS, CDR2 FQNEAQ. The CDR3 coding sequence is TGTGCCAGCAGCCCCCTCGGAGCAGATACGCAGTATTTT. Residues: CASSPLGADTQYF.

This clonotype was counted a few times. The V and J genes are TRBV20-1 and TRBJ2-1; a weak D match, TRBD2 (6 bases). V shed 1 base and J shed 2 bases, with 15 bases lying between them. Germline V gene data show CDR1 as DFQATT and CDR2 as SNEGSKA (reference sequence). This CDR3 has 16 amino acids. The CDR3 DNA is TGCAGTGCTAGAGGGGTTATGGCTAGCGCCTACAATGAGCAGTTCTTC. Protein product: CSARGVMASAYNEQFF.

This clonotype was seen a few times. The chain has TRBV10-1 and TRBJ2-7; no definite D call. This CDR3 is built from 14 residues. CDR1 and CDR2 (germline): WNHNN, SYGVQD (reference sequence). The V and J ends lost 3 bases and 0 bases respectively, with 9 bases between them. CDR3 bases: TGCGCCAGCAGTGACCCTGGAGTCTCCTACGAGCAGTACTTC. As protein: CASSDPGVSYEQYF.

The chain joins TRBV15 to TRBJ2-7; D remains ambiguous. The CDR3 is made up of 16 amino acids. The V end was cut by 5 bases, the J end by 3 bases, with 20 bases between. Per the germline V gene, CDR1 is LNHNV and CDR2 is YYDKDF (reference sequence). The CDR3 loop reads CATSETRQAIIYEQYF. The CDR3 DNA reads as TGTGCCACCAGCGAAACGAGACAAGCAATCATCTACGAGCAGTACTTC.

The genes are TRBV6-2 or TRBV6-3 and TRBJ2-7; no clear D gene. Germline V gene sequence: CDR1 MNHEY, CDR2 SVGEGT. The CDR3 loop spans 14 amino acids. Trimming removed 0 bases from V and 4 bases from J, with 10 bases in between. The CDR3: CASSYSNSEYEQYF. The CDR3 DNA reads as TGTGCCAGCAGTTACTCGAACAGTGAGTACGAGCAGTACTTC.

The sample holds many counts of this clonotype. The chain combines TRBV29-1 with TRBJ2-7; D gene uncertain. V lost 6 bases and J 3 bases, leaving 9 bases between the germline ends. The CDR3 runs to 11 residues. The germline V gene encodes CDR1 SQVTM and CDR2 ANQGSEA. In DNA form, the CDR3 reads TGCAGCGTGTCACAAGACTACGAGCAGTACTTC. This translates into CSVSQDYEQYF.

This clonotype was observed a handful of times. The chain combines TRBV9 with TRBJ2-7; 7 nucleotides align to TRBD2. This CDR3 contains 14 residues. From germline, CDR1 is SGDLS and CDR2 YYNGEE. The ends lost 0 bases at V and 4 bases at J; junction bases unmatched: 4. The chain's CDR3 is CASSVGEGQYEQYF. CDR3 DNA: TGTGCCAGCAGCGTAGGGGAGGGCCAGTACGAGCAGTACTTC.

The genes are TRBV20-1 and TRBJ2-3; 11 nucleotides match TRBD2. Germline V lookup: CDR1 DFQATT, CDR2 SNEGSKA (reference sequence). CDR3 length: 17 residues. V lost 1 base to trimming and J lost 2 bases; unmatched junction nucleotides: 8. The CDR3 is CSARAYYSGGATDTQYF. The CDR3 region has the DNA TGCAGTGCTAGAGCTTACTATAGCGGGGGGGCCACAGATACGCAGTATTTT.

Here the CDR3 reads CSARTRVRGFTGELFF. The DNA of the CDR3 is TGCAGTGCTCGAACCAGGGTGCGCGGTTTCACCGGGGAGCTGTTTTTT. J is TRBJ2-2 and V is TRBV20-1; D is perhaps TRBD1 (5 bases). The CDR3 spans 16 residues. Trimming removed 5 bases from V and 4 bases from J, with 20 bases in between. Germline V gene sequence: CDR1 DFQATT, CDR2 SNEGSKA (reference sequence).

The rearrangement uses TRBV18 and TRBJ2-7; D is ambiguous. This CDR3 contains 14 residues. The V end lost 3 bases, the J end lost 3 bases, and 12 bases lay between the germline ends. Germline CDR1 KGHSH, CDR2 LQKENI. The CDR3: CASSPNPSYYEQYF. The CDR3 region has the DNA TGTGCCAGCTCACCTAATCCCAGTTACTACGAGCAGTACTTC.

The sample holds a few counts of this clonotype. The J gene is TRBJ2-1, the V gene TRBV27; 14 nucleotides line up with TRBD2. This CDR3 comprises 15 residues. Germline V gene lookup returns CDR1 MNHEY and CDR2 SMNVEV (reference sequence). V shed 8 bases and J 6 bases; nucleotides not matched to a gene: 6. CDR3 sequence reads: CASRGLAGGSNEQFF. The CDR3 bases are TGTGCCAGCCGTGGACTAGCGGGAGGTAGCAATGAGCAGTTCTTC.